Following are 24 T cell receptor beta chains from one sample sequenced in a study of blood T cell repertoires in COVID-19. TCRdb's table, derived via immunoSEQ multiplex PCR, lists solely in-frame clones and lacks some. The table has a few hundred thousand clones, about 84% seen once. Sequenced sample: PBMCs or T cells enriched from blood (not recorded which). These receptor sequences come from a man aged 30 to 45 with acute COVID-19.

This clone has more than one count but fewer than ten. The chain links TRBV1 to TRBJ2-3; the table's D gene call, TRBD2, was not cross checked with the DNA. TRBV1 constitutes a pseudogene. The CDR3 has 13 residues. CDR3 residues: CTSSQASTDTQYF. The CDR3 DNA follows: TGCACCAGCAGCCAAGCTAGCACAGATACGCAGTATTTT.

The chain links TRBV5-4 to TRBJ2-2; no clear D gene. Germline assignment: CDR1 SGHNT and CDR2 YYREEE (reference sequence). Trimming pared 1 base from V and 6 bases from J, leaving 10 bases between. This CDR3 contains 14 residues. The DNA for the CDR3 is TGTGCCAGCAGCTTGTCTCGTGCGGCCGGGGAGCTGTTTTTT. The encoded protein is CASSLSRAAGELFF.

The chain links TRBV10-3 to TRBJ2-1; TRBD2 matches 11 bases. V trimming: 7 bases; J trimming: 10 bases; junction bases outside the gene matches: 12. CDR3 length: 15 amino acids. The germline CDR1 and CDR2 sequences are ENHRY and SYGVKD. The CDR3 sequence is CAIKALAGGPSEQFF. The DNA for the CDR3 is TGTGCCATCAAAGCATTAGCGGGGGGGCCGTCGGAGCAGTTCTTC.

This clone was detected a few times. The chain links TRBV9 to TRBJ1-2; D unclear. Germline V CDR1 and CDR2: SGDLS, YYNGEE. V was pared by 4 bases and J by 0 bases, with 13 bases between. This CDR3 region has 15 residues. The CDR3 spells CASSPRLIANYGYTF. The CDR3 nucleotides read TGTGCCAGCAGCCCCCGACTGATAGCTAACTATGGCTACACCTTC.

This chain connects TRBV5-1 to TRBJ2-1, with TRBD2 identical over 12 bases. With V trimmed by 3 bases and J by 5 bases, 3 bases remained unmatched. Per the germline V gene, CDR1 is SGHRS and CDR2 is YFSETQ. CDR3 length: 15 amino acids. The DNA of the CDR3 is TGCGCCAGCAGCTCGGGACTAGCGGGCAACAATGAGCAGTTCTTC. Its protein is CASSSGLAGNNEQFF. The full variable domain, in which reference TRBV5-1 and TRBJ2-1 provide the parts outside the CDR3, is KAGVTQTPRYLIKTRGQQVTLSCSPISGHRSVSWYQQTPGQGLQFLFEYFSETQRNKGNFPGRFSGRQFSNSRSEMNVSTLELGDSALYLCASSSGLAGNNEQFFGPGTRLTVL.

The DNA for the CDR3 is TGTGCCAGCATCCTGAGTGGACAGGGCAGCTCCTACGAGCAGTACTTC. Encoded protein: CASILSGQGSSYEQYF. The chain recombines TRBV5-5 with TRBJ2-7, with TRBD1 matching over 8 bases. Germline CDR1 SGHKS, CDR2 YYEKEE (reference sequence). The CDR3 has 16 residues. V shed 6 bases, J shed 0 bases, and the junction held 11 bases outside the gene matches.

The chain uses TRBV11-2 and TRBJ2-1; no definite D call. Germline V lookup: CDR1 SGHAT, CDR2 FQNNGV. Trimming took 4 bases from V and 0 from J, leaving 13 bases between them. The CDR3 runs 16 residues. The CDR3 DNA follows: TGTGCCAGCAGCTCCCTGGCCCGCCCCTCCTACAATGAGCAGTTCTTC. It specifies CASSSLARPSYNEQFF.

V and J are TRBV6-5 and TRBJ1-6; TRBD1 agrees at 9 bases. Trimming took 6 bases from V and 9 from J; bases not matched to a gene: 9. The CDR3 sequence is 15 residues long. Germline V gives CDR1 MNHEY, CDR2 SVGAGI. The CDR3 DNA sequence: TGTGCCAGCAGAACCGACCGGGACAGGGCTTCACCCCTCCACTTT. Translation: CASRTDRDRASPLHF.

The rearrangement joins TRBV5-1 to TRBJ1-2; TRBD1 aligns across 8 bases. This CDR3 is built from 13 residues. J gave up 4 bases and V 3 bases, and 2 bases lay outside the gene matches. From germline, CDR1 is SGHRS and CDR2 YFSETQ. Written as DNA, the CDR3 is TGCGCCAGCAGCTCCGGACAGGGCTATGGCTACACCTTC. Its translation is CASSSGQGYGYTF.

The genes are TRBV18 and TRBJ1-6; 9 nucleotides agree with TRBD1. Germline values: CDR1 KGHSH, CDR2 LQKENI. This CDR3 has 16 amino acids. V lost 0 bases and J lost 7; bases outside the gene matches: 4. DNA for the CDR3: TGTGCCAGCTCACCACCGGGGACAGGGCTCAATTCACCCCTCCACTTT. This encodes CASSPPGTGLNSPLHF.

The CDR3 spells CASRSGGMNTEAFF. The CDR3 nucleotides are TGTGCCAGCAGGTCAGGGGGCATGAACACTGAAGCTTTCTTT. The chain uses TRBV6-5 and TRBJ1-1; 8 bases line up with TRBD1. The germline V gene has CDR1 MNHEY and CDR2 SVGAGI. The CDR3 extends over 14 amino acids. The trim removed 6 bases at V and 0 bases at J, leaving 3 bases unmatched.

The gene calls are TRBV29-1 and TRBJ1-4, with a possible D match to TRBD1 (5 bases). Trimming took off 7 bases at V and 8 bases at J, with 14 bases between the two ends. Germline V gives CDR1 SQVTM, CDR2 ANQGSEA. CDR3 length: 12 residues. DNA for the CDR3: TGCAGCGCCAGGGTAGACGGCGAAAAACTGTTTTTT. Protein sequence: CSARVDGEKLFF.

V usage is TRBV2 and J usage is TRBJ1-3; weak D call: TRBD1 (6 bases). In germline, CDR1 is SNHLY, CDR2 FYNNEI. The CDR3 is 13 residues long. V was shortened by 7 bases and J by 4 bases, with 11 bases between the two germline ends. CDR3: CASNRDIGNTIYF. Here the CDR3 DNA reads TGTGCCAGCAACCGGGACATAGGAAACACCATATATTTT.

CDR3: CASSLGGGANSYEQYF. The DNA of the CDR3 is TGTGCCAGCAGCTTGGGTGGGGGGGCAAACTCCTACGAGCAGTACTTC. The V and J genes are TRBV5-5 and TRBJ2-7, with D possibly being TRBD2 (7 bases). Germline CDR1 and CDR2: SGHKS and YYEKEE (reference sequence). The CDR3 spans 16 residues. Trimming removed 0 bases from V and 0 bases from J, with 13 bases in between.

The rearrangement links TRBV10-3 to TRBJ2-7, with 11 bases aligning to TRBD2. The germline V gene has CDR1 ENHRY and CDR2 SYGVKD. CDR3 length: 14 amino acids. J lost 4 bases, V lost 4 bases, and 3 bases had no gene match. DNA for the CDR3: TGTGCCATCAGTGGGGCTAGCGGGGGGTACGAGCAGTACTTC. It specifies CAISGASGGYEQYF.

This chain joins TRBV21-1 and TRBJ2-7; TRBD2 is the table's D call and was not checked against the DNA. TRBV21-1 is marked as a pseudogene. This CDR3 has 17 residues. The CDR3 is CASSKDGSRDSHYEQYF. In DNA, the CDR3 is TGTGCCAGCAGCAAAGATGGAAGCCGGGACTCACACTACGAGCAGTACTTC.

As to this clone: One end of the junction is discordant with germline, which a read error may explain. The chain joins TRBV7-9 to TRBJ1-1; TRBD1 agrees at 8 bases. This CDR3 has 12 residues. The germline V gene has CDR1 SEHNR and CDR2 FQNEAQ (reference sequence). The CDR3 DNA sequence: TGTGCCAGCATCTTACAGGGGGGAGAAGCTTTCTTT. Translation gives CASILQGGEAFF.

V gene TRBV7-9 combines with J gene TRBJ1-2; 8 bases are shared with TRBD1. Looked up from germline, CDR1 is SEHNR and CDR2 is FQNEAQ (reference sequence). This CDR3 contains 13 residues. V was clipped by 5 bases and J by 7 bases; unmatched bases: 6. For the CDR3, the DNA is TGTGCCAGCAGCCAGGACAGGGTGGCTGGCTACACCTTC. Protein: CASSQDRVAGYTF.

CDR3 bases: TGTGCCACGCGGTTAGGCACTGAAGCTTTCTTT. This gives the protein CATRLGTEAFF. The V gene is TRBV19, the J gene TRBJ1-1; D gene ambiguous. Germline-derived CDR1 and CDR2 are LNHDA and SQIVND (reference sequence). V was trimmed by 10 bases and J by 4 bases, leaving 10 bases between them. The CDR3 is made up of 11 amino acids. The full variable domain, in which reference TRBV19 and TRBJ1-1 provide the parts outside the CDR3, is DGGITQSPKYLFRKEGQNVTLSCEQNLNHDAMYWYRQDPGQGLRLIYYSQIVNDFQKGDIAEGYSVSREKKESFPLTVTSAQKNPTAFYLCATRLGTEAFFGQGTRLTVV.

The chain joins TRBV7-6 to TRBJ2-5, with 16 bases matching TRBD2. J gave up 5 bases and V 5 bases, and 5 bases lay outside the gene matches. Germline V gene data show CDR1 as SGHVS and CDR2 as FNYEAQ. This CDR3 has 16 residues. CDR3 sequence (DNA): TGTGCCAGCAGCCCCCCGGGACTAGCGGGGGGGGAGACCCAGTACTTC. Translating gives CASSPPGLAGGETQYF.

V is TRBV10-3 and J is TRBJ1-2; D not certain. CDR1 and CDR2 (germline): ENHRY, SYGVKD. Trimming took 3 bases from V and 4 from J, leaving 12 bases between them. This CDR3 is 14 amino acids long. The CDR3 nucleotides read TGTGCCATCAGTGACCCCGGGATACTCTATGGCTACACCTTC. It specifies CAISDPGILYGYTF.

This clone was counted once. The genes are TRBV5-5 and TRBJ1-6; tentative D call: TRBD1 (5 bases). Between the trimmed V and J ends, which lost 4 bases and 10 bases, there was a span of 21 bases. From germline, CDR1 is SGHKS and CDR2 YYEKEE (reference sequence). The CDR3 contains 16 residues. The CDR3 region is CASSGRAGPAGSPLHF. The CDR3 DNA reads TGTGCCAGCAGCGGGAGGGCAGGGCCCGCGGGATCACCCCTCCACTTT.

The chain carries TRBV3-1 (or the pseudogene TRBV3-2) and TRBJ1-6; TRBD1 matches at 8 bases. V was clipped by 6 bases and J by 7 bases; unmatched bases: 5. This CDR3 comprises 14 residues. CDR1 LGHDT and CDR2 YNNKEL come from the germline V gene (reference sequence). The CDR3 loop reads CASSHRGENSPLHF. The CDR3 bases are TGTGCCAGCAGTCACAGGGGGGAGAATTCACCCCTCCACTTT.

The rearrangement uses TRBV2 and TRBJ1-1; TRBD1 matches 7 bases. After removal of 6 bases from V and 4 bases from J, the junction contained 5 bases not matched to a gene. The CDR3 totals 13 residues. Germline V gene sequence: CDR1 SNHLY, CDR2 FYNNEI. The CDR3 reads CASRRDSPTEAFF. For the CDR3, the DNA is TGTGCCAGCAGGCGGGACAGCCCCACTGAAGCTTTCTTT.